What follows describes a single T cell receptor (beta chain). This entry comes from a study of T cell changes during pregnancy in multiple sclerosis. Only in-frame clones appear in the TCRdb table, and some are missing; sequencing was by immunoSEQ multiplex PCR. This table holds some 80,000 clones, approximately 95% found once. The source was CD4+ T cells from peripheral blood mononuclear cells, collected after pregnancy. The TCR originated in a female donor with multiple sclerosis, enrolled in a pregnancy study.

The CDR3 DNA is TGTGCCAGCAGAAAAGGGACAACTTATAATTCACCCCTCCACTTT. It codes for CASRKGTTYNSPLHF. The J gene is TRBJ1-6, the V gene TRBV27, with D possibly TRBD1 on 6 matching bases. The germline V gene encodes CDR1 MNHEY and CDR2 SMNVEV (reference sequence). V was clipped by 6 bases and J by 4 bases, with 13 bases between them. CDR3 length: 15 amino acids.